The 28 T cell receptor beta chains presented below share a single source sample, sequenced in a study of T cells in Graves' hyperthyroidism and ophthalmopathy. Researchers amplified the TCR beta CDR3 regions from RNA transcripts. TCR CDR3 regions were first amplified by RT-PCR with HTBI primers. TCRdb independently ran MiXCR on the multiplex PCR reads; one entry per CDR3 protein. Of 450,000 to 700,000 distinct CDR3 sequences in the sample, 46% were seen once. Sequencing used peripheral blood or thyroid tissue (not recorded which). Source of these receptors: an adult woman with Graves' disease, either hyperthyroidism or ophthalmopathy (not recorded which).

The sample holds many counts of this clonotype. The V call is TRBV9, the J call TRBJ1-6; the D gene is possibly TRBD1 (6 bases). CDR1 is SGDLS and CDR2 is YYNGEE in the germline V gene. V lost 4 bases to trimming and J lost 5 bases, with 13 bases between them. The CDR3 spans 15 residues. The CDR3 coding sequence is TGTGCCAGCAGCCAAAGGGGGACGGATAATTCACCCCTCCACTTT. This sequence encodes CASSQRGTDNSPLHF.

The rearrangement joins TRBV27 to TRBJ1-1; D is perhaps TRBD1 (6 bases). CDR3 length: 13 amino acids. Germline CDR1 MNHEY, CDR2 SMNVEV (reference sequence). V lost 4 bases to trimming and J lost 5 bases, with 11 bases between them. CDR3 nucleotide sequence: TGTGCCAGCAGTTCCAGGGGTTTTACTGAAGCTTTCTTT. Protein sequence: CASSSRGFTEAFF.

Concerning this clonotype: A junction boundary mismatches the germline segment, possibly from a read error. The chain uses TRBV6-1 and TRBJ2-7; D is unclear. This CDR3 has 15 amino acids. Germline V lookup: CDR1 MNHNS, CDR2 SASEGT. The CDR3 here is CAGSEALTWTYEQYF. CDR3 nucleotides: TGTGCCGGCAGTGAAGCACTAACGTGGACCTACGAGCAGTACTTC.

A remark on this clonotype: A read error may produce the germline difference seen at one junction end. The CDR3: CASSYGVLLEQYF. For the CDR3, the DNA is TGTGCCAGCAGTTATGGAGTCCTACTCGAGCAGTACTTC. The rearrangement uses TRBV10-3 and TRBJ2-7; D remains ambiguous. The CDR3 is 13 residues long. Germline CDR1 is ENHRY and CDR2 is SYGVKD.

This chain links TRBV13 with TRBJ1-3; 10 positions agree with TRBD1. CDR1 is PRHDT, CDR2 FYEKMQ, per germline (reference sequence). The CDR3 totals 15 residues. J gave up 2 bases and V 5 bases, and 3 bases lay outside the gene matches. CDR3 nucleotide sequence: TGTGCCAGCAGCAGGGGGACAGGGGCTGGAAACACCATATATTTT. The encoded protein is CASSRGTGAGNTIYF.

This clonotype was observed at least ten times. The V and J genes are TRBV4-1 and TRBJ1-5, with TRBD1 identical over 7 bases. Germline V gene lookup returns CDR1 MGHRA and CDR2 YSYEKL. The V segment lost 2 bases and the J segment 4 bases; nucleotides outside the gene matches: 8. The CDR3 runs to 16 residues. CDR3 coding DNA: TGCGCCAGCAGCCAACCAACGACAGGGCGAAATCAGCCCCAGCATTTT. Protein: CASSQPTTGRNQPQHF.

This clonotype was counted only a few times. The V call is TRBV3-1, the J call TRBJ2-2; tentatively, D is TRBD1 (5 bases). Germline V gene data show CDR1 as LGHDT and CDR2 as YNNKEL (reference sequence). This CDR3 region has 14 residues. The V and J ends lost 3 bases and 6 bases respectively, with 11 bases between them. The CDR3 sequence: CASSHSGFSGELFF. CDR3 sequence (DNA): TGTGCCAGCAGCCACTCAGGGTTTTCCGGGGAGCTGTTTTTT.

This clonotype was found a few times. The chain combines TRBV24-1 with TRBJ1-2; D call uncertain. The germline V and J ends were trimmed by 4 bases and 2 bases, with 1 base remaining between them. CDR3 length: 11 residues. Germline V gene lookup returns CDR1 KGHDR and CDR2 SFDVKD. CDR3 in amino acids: CATSDNYGYTF. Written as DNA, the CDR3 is TGTGCCACCAGTGACAACTATGGCTACACCTTC.

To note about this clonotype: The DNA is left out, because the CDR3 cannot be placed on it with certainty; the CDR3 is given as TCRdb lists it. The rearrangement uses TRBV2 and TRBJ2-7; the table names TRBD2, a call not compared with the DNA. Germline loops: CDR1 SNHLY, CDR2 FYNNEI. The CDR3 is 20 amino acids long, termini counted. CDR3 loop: CASSFYICSARGMGNYEQYF.

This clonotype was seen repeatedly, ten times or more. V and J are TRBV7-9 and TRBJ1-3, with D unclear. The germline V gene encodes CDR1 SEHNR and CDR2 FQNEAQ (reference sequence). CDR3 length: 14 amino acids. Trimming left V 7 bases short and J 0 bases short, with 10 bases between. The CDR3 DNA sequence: TGTGCCAGCATTGGGCTCCTCTCTGGAAACACCATATATTTT. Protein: CASIGLLSGNTIYF. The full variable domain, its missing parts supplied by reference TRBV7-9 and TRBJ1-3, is DTGVSQNPRHKITKRGQNVTFRCDPISEHNRLYWYRQTLGQGPEFLTYFQNEAQLEKSRLLSDRFSAERPKGSFSTLEIQRTEQGDSAMYLCASIGLLSGNTIYFGEGSWLTVV.

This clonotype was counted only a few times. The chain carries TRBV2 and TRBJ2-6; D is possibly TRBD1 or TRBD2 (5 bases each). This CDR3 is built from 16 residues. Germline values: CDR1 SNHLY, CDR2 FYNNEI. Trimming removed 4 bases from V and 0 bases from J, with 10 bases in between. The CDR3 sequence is CASSGAGSSGANVLTF. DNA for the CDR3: TGTGCCAGCAGTGGTGCAGGGAGCTCTGGGGCCAACGTCCTGACTTTC.

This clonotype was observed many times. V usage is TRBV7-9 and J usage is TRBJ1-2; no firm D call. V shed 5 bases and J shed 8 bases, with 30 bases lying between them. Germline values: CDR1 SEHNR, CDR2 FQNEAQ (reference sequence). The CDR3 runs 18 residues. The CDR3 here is CASSPGRGRPPAGGGYTF. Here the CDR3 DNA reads TGTGCCAGCAGCCCCGGAAGAGGTCGGCCTCCGGCCGGCGGCGGCTACACCTTC.

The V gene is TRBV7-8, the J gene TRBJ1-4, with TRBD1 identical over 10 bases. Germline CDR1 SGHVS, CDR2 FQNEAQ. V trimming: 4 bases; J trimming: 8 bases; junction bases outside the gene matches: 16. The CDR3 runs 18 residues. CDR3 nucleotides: TGTGCCAGCAGCTACGCTGACAGGGGGCTCGGGCTGGAAGAAAAACTGTTTTTT. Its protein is CASSYADRGLGLEEKLFF. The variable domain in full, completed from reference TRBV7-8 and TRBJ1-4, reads GAGVSQSPRYKVAKRGQDVALRCDPISGHVSLFWYQQALGQGPEFLTYFQNEAQLDKSGLPSDRFFAERPEGSVSTLKIQRTQQEDSAVYLCASSYADRGLGLEEKLFFGSGTQLSVL.

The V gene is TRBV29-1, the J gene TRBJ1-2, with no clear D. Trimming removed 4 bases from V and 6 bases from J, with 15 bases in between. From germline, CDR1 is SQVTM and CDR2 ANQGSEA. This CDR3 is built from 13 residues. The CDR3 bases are TGCAGCGTTGGAAGCTCCAGTTACCATGGCTACACCTTC. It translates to CSVGSSSYHGYTF.

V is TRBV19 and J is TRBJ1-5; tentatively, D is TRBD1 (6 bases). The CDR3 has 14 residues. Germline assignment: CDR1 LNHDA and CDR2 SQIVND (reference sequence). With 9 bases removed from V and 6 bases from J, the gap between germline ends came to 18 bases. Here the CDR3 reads CASNQGSRVQPQHF. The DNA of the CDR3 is TGTGCCAGCAACCAGGGGAGTCGTGTTCAGCCCCAGCATTTT.

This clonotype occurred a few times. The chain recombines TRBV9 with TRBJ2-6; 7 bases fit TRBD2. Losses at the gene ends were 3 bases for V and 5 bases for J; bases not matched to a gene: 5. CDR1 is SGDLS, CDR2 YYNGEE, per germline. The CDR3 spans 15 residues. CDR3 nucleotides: TGTGCCAGCAGCGCTAGCGGTGGTCGGGCCAACGTCCTGACTTTC. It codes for CASSASGGRANVLTF.

The CDR3 bases are TGTGCCATCAGTGGACAGGATACCTATGGCTACACCTTC. This translates into CAISGQDTYGYTF. V gene TRBV10-3 combines with J gene TRBJ1-2; D might be TRBD1 (6 bases). Germline V gene sequence: CDR1 ENHRY, CDR2 SYGVKD. With 4 bases removed from V and 4 bases from J, the gap between germline ends came to 10 bases. The CDR3 is made up of 13 amino acids.

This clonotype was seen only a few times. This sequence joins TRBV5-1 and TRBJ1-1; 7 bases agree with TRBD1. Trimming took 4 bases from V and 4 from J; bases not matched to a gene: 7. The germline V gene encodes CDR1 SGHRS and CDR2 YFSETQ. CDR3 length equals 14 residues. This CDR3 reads CASSADDRATEAFF. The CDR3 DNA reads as TGCGCCAGCAGCGCTGACGACAGGGCCACTGAAGCTTTCTTT.

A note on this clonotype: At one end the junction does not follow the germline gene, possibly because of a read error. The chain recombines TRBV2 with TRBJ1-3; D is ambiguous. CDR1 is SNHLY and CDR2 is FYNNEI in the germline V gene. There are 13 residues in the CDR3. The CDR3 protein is CASSRFRVNTVYF. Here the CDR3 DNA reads TGTGCCAGCAGTCGGTTTCGGGTGAACACCGTATATTTT.

The CDR3 DNA follows: TGCAGCGTTGAGGGGGCTAGCGGGAGTGTTACTGGGGAGCTGTTTTTT. Protein product: CSVEGASGSVTGELFF. V usage is TRBV29-1 and J usage is TRBJ2-2, with 10 nucleotides matching TRBD2. The CDR3 is made up of 16 amino acids. Trimming at V came to 3 bases and at J to 8 bases, leaving 12 bases not matched to a gene. The germline V gene encodes CDR1 SQVTM and CDR2 ANQGSEA.

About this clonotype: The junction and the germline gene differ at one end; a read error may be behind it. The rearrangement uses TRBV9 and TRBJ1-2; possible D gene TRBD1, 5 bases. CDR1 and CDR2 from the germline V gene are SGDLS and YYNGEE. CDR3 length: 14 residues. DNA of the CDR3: TGTGCCAGCAGCCGGGACTCCTCAATATATGGCTATACCTTC. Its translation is CASSRDSSIYGYTF.

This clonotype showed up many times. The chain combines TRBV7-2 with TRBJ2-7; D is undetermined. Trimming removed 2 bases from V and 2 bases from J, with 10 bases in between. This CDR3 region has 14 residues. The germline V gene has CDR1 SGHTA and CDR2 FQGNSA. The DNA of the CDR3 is TGTGCCAGCAGCTTAACACGTCTAGCCTACGAGCAGTACTTC. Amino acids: CASSLTRLAYEQYF.

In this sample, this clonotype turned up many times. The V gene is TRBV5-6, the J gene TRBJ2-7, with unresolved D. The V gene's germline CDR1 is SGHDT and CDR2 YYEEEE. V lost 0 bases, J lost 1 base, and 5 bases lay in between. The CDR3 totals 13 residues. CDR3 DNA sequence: TGTGCCAGCAGCTTGGAGAGTTCCTACGAGCAGTACTTC. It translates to CASSLESSYEQYF. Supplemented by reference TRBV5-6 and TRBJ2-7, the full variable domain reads DAGVTQSPTHLIKTRGQQVTLRCSPKSGHDTVSWYQQALGQGPQFIFQYYEEEERQRGNFPDRFSGHQFPNYSSELNVNALLLGDSALYLCASSLESSYEQYFGPGTRLTVT.

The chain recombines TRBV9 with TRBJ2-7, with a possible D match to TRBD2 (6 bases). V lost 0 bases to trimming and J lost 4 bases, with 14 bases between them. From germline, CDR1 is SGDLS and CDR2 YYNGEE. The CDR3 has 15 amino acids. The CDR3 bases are TGTGCCAGCAGCGTAGGACTAGGTGTCGGTTACGAGCAGTACTTC. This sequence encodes CASSVGLGVGYEQYF.

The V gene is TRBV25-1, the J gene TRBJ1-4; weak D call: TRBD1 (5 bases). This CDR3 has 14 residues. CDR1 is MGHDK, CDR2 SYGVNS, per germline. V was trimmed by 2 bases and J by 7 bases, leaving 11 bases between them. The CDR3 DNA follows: TGTGCCAGCAGTGAAGCCAGGGAGGGTGAAAAACTGTTTTTT. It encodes CASSEAREGEKLFF. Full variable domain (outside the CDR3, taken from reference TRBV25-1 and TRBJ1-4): EADIYQTPRYLVIGTGKKITLECSQTMGHDKMYWYQQDPGMELHLIHYSYGVNSTEKGDLSSESTVSRIRTEHFPLTLESARPSHTSQYLCASSEAREGEKLFFGSGTQLSVL.

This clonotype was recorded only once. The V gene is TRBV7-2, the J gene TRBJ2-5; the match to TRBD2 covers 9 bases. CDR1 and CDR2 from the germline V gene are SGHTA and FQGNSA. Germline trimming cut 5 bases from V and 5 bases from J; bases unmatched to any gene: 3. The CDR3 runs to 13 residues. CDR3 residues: CASSRTSDETQYF. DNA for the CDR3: TGTGCCAGCAGCAGGACTAGCGATGAGACCCAGTACTTC.

CDR3 in amino acids: CSLAEQGRYTF. The CDR3 DNA reads TGCAGCTTGGCCGAACAGGGTCGCTACACCTTC. V and J are TRBV29-1 and TRBJ1-2; weak D call: TRBD1 (6 bases). The germline gives CDR1 SQVTM, CDR2 ANQGSEA. This CDR3 has 11 residues. Deletions cut 8 bases from V and 9 bases from J, with 16 bases between.

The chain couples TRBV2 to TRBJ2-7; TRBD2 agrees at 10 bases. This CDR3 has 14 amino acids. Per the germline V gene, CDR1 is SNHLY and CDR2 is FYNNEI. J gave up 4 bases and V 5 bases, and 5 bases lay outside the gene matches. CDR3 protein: CASSHGTSAYEQYF. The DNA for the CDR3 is TGTGCCAGCAGTCATGGGACTAGCGCTTACGAGCAGTACTTC.